This TCR beta chain originates from a study of cytomegalovirus exposure and HLA in healthy donors. Findings and caveats of the study: Immune exposure was documented only through CMV serostatus.

This CDR3 contains 14 residues. Germline V gene data show CDR1 as SGHDT and CDR2 as YYEEEE. V was shortened by 0 bases and J by 5 bases, with 9 bases between the two germline ends. About this clone: Antigen specificity is unknown.

13 Jbeta primers and 60 Vbeta primers were used for the PCR. Method: immunoSEQ multiplex PCR; TCRdb's copy keeps in-frame clones and lacks some. The sample includes 100,000 to 150,000 clones, about two thirds of them seen just once. The chain couples TRBV5-6 to TRBJ2-1; D remains unclear. The sequencing input was PBMCs. The sequence was obtained from a woman aged 55-70 years in good health and CMV-seropositive. The CDR3 is CASSLEFRDNEQFF. CDR3 nucleotide sequence: TGTGCCAGCAGCTTGGAATTTCGAGACAATGAGCAGTTCTTC.